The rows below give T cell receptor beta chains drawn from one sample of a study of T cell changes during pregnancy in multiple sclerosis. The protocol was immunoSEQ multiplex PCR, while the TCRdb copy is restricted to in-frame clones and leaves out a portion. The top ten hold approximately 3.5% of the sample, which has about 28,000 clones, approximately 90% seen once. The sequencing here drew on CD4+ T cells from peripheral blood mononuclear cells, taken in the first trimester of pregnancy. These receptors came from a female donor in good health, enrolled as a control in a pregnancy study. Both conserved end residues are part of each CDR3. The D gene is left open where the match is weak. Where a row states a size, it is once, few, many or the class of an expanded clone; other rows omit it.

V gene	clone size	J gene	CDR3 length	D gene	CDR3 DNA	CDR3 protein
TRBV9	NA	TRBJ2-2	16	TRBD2	TGTGCCAGCAGCATCCGAGCGGGAGTAACGGGCGGGGAGCTGTTTTTT	CASSIRAGVTGGELFF
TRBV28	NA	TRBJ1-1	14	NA	TGTGCCAGCAGTTTAGGGGGGGCGAGGACTGAAGCTTTCTTT	CASSLGGARTEAFF
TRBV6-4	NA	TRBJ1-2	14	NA	TGTGCCAGCAGTGACTCGCGAGTGAACTATGGCTACACCTTC	CASSDSRVNYGYTF
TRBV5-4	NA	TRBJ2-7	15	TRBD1	TGTGCCAGCAGCTGGGGACAGGGATTCTCCTACGAGCAGTACTTC	CASSWGQGFSYEQYF
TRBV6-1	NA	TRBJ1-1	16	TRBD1	TGTGCCAGCAGTGGGACAGGGGGAAGCCAAAACACTGAAGCTTTCTTT	CASSGTGGSQNTEAFF
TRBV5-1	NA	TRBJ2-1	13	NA	TGCGCCAGCAGCTTCGACATCTACAATGAGCAGTTCTTC	CASSFDIYNEQFF
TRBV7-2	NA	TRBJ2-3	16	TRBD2	TGTGCCAGCAGCTTCAGACTAGCGGGTAGGACAGATACGCAGTATTTT	CASSFRLAGRTDTQYF
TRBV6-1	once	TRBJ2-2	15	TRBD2	TGTGCCAGCCAAAGTAAAGGGGAGGGAACCGGGGAGCTGTTTTTT	CASQSKGEGTGELFF
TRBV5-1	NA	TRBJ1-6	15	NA	TGCGCCAGCAGCTTGGGAGGCGAGTATAATTCACCCCTCCACTTT	CASSLGGEYNSPLHF
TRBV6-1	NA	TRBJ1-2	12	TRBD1	TGTGCCAGCAGAATACAGGGGGCTGGCTACACCTTC	CASRIQGAGYTF
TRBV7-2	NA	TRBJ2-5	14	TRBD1	TGTGCCAGCAGGGACCATGACAGGGGTGCGACCCAGTACTTC	CASRDHDRGATQYF
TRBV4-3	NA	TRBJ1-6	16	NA	TGCGCCAGCAGCCAAGATCGCCAGGGCCGGGGGTCACCCCTCCACTTT	CASSQDRQGRGSPLHF
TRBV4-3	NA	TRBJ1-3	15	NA	TGCGCCAGCAGCCAATCGCCTAACTGGGGAAACACCATATATTTT	CASSQSPNWGNTIYF